The rows below give T cell receptor beta chains drawn from one sample of a study of blood T cell repertoires in COVID-19. Produced via immunoSEQ multiplex PCR; TCRdb's table is partial and in-frame only. The data contain approximately 250,000 clones, roughly 90% of them singletons. The sequencing input was PBMCs or T cells enriched from blood (not recorded which). The receptors were gathered from a woman in her twenties or thirties who had recovered from COVID-19. Both conserved end residues are part of each CDR3.

len,j_gene,v_gene,CDR3aa
15,TRBJ2-1,TRBV7-9,CASSFPYREYNEQFF
17,TRBJ2-5,TRBV29-1,CSVLPGLTSGERETQYF
15,TRBJ1-3,TRBV27,CASSRGRGLGNTIYF
15,TRBJ2-3,TRBV27,CASSFHRGYTDTQYF
19,TRBJ2-4,TRBV11-2,CASSRTGTVLLGAKNIQYF
14,TRBJ1-2,TRBV19,CASSMSQINYGYTF
14,TRBJ2-7,TRBV14,CASSQATANYEQYF
15,TRBJ2-1,TRBV7-3,CASSPIRGGYNEQFF
15,TRBJ1-3,TRBV18,CASTPRAGSGNTIYF
14,TRBJ2-7,TRBV9,CASSVEGGFYEQYF
16,TRBJ1-1,TRBV5-1,CASRHRTGWENTEAFF
17,TRBJ1-3,TRBV5-5,CASSLAAVNYPGNTIYF
16,TRBJ2-1,TRBV4-1,CASSQAAGGALIGQFF
15,TRBJ2-7,TRBV27,CASSFQAGGEYEQYF
16,TRBJ2-6,TRBV7-6,CASSLGRGAGANVLTF
13,TRBJ1-1,TRBV11-1,CASGSRANTEAFF
15,TRBJ1-5,TRBV18,CASSPLVNSNQPQHF
14,TRBJ1-2,TRBV28,CASSYSGDIYGYTF
16,TRBJ2-3,TRBV12-5,CASGLTREGVLDTQYF
15,TRBJ2-2,TRBV4-3,CASSQDSRGTGELFF
13,TRBJ2-7,TRBV30,CAQRQTGTYEQYF
16,TRBJ1-1,TRBV6-2/TRBV6-3,CASSYQHPRSATEAFF
13,TRBJ1-2,TRBV18,CASSPLASGGYTF
15,TRBJ1-2,TRBV7-9,CASSYGQGRGNGYTF
14,TRBJ1-5,TRBV28,CASSPAGGDQPQHF
13,TRBJ2-7,TRBV7-5,CVRSPASSYEQYF
13,TRBJ2-1,TRBV7-8,CASSLRGNNEQFF
13,TRBJ2-7,TRBV29-1,CSVVDKHFYEQYF
16,TRBJ2-3,TRBV28,CASSLWGGPSTDTQYF
15,TRBJ1-2,TRBV5-1,CASSLAGERGYGYTF
14,TRBJ2-7,TRBV28,CASSAGTSLSEQYF
14,TRBJ1-1,TRBV27,CASSLGTANTEAFF
18,TRBJ2-4,TRBV11-3,CASSLDSWVQGPKNIQYF
14,TRBJ1-1,TRBV28,CASSLAGYNTEAFF
23,TRBJ2-4,TRBV21-1,CASSKDGQGGEPVGPYTKNIQYF
14,TRBJ1-2,TRBV27,CASSFSTGAYGYTF
17,TRBJ2-6,TRBV7-4,CAGEGQTSLSGANVLTF
17,TRBJ1-1,TRBV27,CASSLSTGGDSGTEAFF
15,TRBJ2-1,TRBV24-1,CATSDSGQGNVEQFF
14,TRBJ2-1,TRBV6-5,CASSYGAAYNEQFF
14,TRBJ2-3,TRBV6-5,CASGRRGGTDTQYF
13,TRBJ2-7,TRBV24-1,CATSEQGAYEQYF
13,TRBJ2-3,TRBV12-3/TRBV12-4,CASTTGVTDTQYF